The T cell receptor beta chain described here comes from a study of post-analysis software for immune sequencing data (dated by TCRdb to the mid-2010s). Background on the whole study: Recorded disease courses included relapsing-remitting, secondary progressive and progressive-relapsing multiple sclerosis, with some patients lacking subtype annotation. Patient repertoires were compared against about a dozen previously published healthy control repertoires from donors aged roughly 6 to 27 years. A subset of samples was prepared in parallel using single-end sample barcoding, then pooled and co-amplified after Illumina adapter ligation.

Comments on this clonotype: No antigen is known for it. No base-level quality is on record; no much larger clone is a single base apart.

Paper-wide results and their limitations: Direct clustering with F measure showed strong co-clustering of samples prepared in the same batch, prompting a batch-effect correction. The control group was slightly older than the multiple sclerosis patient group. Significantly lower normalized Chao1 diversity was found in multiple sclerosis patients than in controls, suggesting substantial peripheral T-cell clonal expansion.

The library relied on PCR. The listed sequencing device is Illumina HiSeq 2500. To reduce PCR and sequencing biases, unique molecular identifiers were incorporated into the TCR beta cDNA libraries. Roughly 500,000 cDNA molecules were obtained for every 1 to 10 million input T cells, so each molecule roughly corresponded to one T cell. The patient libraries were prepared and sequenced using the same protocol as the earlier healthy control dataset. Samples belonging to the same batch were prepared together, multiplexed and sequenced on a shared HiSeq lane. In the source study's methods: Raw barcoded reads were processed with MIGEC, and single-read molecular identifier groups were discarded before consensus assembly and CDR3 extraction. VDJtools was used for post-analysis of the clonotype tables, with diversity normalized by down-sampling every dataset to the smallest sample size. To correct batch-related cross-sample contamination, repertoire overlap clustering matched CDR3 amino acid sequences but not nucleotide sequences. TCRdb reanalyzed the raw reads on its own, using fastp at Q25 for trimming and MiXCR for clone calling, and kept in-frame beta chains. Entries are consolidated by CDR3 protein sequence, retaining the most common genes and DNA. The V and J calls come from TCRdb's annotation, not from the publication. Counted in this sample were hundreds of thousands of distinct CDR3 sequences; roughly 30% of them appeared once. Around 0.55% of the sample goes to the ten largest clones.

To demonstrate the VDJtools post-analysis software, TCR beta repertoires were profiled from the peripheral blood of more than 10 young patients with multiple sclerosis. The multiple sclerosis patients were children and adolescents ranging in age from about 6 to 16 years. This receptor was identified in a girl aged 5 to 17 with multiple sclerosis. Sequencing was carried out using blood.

The CDR3 loop reads CASSRSVSTDTQYF. The DNA sequence is TGTGCCAGCAGCCGGTCAGTTAGCACAGATACGCAGTATTTT. Recombination joined TRBV12-3 or TRBV12-4 with TRBJ2-3; the D segment cannot be called with confidence. The junction carries 10 bases between V and J, which are trimmed by 6 bases and 0 bases respectively. The CDR3, from cysteine to phenylalanine, totals 14 residues. Just the 42-base CDR3 DNA is kept, in frame starting at base 1.